This T cell receptor (beta chain) was retrieved from a study of cytomegalovirus exposure and HLA in healthy donors. Study-wide results and caveats: In the analysis, some V segments, TRBV6-2 and TRBV6-3 included, were excluded as indistinguishable. Researchers had no immune exposure information except CMV serostatus available.

The CDR3 consists of 13 residues. Germline CDR1 reads GTSNPN; CDR2 reads SVGIG (reference sequence). Between the trimmed V and J ends, which lost 0 bases and 5 bases, there was a span of 9 bases. Both 60 Vbeta primers and 13 Jbeta primers went into the PCR. Study processing details: Later work found 80 million to 85 million unique TCR beta chains, with 9.5 million to 12 million shared. The method was immunoSEQ multiplex PCR; TCRdb's version includes in-frame clones alone and lacks a portion of them. V and J calls plus clone size are reproduced from that table; the DNA served to infer D and trimming. The table lists 130,000 or so clones, around 80% of them singletons. As for this clone: The antigen remains unidentified. Different DNA sequences within this sample yield the same CDR3.

Sequencing used PBMCs. This sequence originates from a man aged 30 to 45 in good health and CMV-seronegative. The chain recombines TRBV30 with TRBJ2-3; the D gene is possibly TRBD1 (6 bases). DNA for the CDR3: TGTGCCTGGAGTGTACAGGGCTTAGATACGCAGTATTTT. Translated: CAWSVQGLDTQYF.